This T cell receptor beta chain was recovered during a study of early T cells in non-severe SARS-CoV-2 infection (dated by TCRdb to the early 2020s). With respect to the entire study: Because TCR sequencing was done on bulk RNA from unsorted whole blood, the alpha and beta chains could not be paired. General findings and caveats noted by the study authors: VDJdb matching was skewed toward anti-spike CD8 responses and likely underestimated virus-specific expansions by missing private and CD4 specificities.

Preparation of the library involved 5' RACE. Sequencing instrument: NextSeq 500. The TCR library protocol attached unique molecular identifiers to individual cDNA molecules to correct for sequencing error and PCR bias. Both TCR alpha and beta chains were sequenced, and tight co-correlation was observed between alpha and beta sequence abundances in each sample. For the original study's pipeline: Decombinator V4 was used to annotate TCR sequences for V gene, J gene and CDR3. TCRs were defined as expanded if a significant change between any two time points was detected under a Poisson model with p below 0.0001. Abundances of TCRs were expressed as counts per million after normalisation to the total number of TCRs sequenced in each sample. MAIT TCRs were defined by TRAV1-2 paired with TRAJ12, TRAJ20 or TRAJ33, and iNKT TCRs by TRAV10 paired with TRAJ18. VDJdb, accessed 1 November 2021, was searched for CMV, EBV and SARS-CoV-2 annotated TCRs, with TCRs annotated for multiple antigens excluded. The public sequencing data were trimmed at Q25 with fastp and processed into clonotypes with MiXCR by TCRdb, which kept only in-frame beta chains. Merged by CDR3 protein, the rows form single entries marked with the most common genes and DNA. These V and J calls derive from TCRdb rather than the authors' analysis. The sample data list around 83,000 distinct CDR3 sequences, and about 10% of these were observed just once. Around 8% of the sample lies in the top ten.

The CDR3 starts with the cysteine, ends with the phenylalanine, and has 14 residues. The read is trimmed to its CDR3 DNA, 42 bases read in frame from base 1. The germline V gene encodes CDR1 SGHNT and CDR2 YYREEE (reference sequence). From V the trimming removes 7 bases and from J it removes 5 bases, while the gene matches leave 12 bases of the junction unaccounted for. The study was a case-control design nested within a healthcare worker cohort in London, UK, with weekly nasopharyngeal swab PCR tests and blood sampling. Between 23 and 31 March 2020, the week of the UK lockdown, healthcare workers were enrolled and then followed up weekly for as long as 16 weeks. This clonotype was detected only a few times. This clone's antigen is unknown. No base quality values were provided; no much bigger clone lies one nucleotide off.

The source is an adult who was a healthcare worker with PCR-confirmed SARS-CoV-2 infection or an uninfected control (not recorded which). The sample was whole blood, taken at baseline. The receptor chain draws on TRBV5-4 and TRBJ2-7; 7 central nucleotides agree with TRBD1. The base sequence is TGTGCCAGCTCCCCCGACCGGGACAGCGACGAGCAGTACTTC. Translated, this is CASSPDRDSDEQYF.